The TCR beta chain described here comes from a study of T cells in Graves' hyperthyroidism and ophthalmopathy. General study results and limits: Most clonotypes expanded in thyroid above 0.001 were likewise present in blood. Ophthalmopathy got predicted by the model a median approximately 6 months before its onset.

Germline loops: CDR1 SGHTA, CDR2 FQGNSA. With 5 bases clipped from V and 8 bases from J, the junction kept 12 bases outside the gene matches. The CDR3 is made up of 16 amino acids. This clonotype was counted between two and nine times. Its antigen remains unidentified. Authors of the study amplified TCR beta CDR3 regions from RNA transcripts. TCR CDR3 underwent first-round RT-PCR with the HTBI primer set. TCRdb itself ran the multiplex PCR reads through MiXCR, one entry per CDR3 protein. This table holds about 360,000 distinct CDR3 sequences, less than 15% found once. Stable Graves' hyperthyroidism meant no ophthalmopathy progression within 18 months.

The TCR originated in a woman aged 18-29 years with Graves' hyperthyroidism. J is TRBJ2-1 and V is TRBV7-2; 10 nucleotides agree with TRBD1. Specimen: blood. The chain's CDR3 is CASSPWTGGFGDEQFF. The CDR3 DNA reads as TGTGCCAGCAGCCCCTGGACAGGGGGATTTGGGGATGAGCAGTTCTTC.